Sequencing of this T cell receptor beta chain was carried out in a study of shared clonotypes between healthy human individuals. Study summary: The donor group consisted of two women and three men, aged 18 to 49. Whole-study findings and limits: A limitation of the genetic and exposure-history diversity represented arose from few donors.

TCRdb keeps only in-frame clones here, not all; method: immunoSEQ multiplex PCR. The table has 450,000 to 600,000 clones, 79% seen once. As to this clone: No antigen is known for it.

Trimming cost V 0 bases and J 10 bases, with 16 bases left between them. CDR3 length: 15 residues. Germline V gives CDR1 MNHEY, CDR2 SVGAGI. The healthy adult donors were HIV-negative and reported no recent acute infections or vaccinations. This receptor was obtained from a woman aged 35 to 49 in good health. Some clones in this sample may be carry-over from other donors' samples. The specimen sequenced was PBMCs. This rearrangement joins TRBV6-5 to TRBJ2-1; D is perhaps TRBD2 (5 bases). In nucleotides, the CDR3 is TGTGCCAGCAGTTACTCTTCGCGGGCCGGCAGGGAGCAGTTCTTC. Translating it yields CASSYSSRAGREQFF.